The present T cell receptor (beta chain) was sequenced within a study of regulatory T cells in long-lasting Graves disease. Through Arm-PCR of CDR3 regions and iRepertoire HTBI primers, TCR beta libraries were built. One entry per CDR3 protein, called by TCRdb with MiXCR from the multiplex PCR reads. The sample has a few hundred thousand distinct CDR3 sequences, roughly 12% seen once. Time point denoted: newly diagnosed GD, antithyroid drugs for less than 3 months. There was RNA extracted from PBMCs, and the TCR library was made from it. Trimming took 5 bases from V and 5 from J; bases not matched to a gene: 2. The V gene's germline CDR1 is SEHNR and CDR2 FQNEAQ (reference sequence). This CDR3 is 13 amino acids long. This clonotype has at least ten counts. These sequences were also reported in another study, on T cells in Graves' hyperthyroidism and ophthalmopathy.

The sample here was peripheral blood mononuclear cells (PBMCs), taken at new diagnosis, from a patient treated with antithyroid drugs. The chain recombines TRBV7-9 with TRBJ1-5; TRBD1 agrees at 8 bases. This receptor was identified in a woman aged 18-29 years with Graves disease. The CDR3 loop reads CASSLDRDQPQHF. As DNA, the CDR3 is TGTGCCAGCAGCCTGGACAGGGATCAGCCCCAGCATTTT.